This T cell receptor beta chain was captured in a study of beta chain features in type 1 diabetes. Study-wide points: Patients' naive, central memory and regulatory TCRB repertoires appeared more alike than those of healthy donors. TCRB rearrangement may or may not be influenced by HLA type; here this remained unresolved. When cDNA is sequenced, cells with high TCR expression could be over-represented. VDJ junctions from patients with type 1 diabetes contained fewer insertions and more deletions.

On this clone itself: Its antigen is not known.

V lost 1 base and J lost 5, with 11 bases in between. CDR1 SGHTA and CDR2 FQGNSA come from the germline V gene. This CDR3 spans 14 amino acids. All of the isolated RNA was reverse transcribed, so expressed TCRB transcripts were sequenced. The protocol was immunoSEQ multiplex PCR, while the TCRdb copy is restricted to in-frame clones and leaves out a portion. The sample has under 20,000 clones; 40% to 60% are singletons. The chain combines TRBV7-2 with TRBJ1-2; D call uncertain. The source material was stem cell memory CD4+ T cells from blood. The source of this sequence is a man between 18 and 35 years old in good health. CDR3 sequence reads: CASSLGGDIYGYTF. As DNA, the CDR3 is TGTGCCAGCAGCTTAGGGGGAGATATTTATGGCTACACCTTC. Using reference TRBV7-2 and TRBJ1-2 for the parts outside the CDR3, the full variable domain is GAGVSQSPSNKVTEKGKDVELRCDPISGHTALYWYRQSLGQGLEFLIYFQGNSAPDKSGLPSDRFSAERTGGSVSTLTIQRTQQEDSAVYLCASSLGGDIYGYTFGSGTRLTVV.